Below, 7 T cell receptor beta chains from the same sample are listed, as sequenced in a study of T cell responses to AZD1222 COVID-19 vaccine. TCRdb's table, derived via immunoSEQ multiplex PCR, lists solely in-frame clones and lacks some. The repertoire has roughly 120,000 clones, roughly 90% of them found once; the top ten carry more than 4%. Source: peripheral blood, taken on day 0 of AZD1222 vaccination. Source of these receptors: an adult in good health.

This chain links TRBV6-2 or TRBV6-3 with TRBJ1-6; D call uncertain. V dropped 2 bases and J dropped 7 bases, with 15 bases sitting between them. Germline values: CDR1 MNHEY, CDR2 SVGEGT. The CDR3 loop spans 16 amino acids. The CDR3 here is CASSYETTNINSPLHF. DNA of the CDR3: TGTGCCAGCAGTTACGAGACGACCAATATCAATTCACCCCTCCACTTT.

The chain couples TRBV9 to TRBJ1-2; D might be TRBD1 (5 bases). CDR1 is SGDLS, CDR2 YYNGEE, per germline. V lost 0 bases and J lost 4, with 13 bases in between. This CDR3 has 15 amino acids. The CDR3 nucleotides read TGTGCCAGCAGCGTAGGGGGGGTAATCGGCTATGGCTACACCTTC. Its protein is CASSVGGVIGYGYTF.

The gene calls are TRBV19 and TRBJ2-1; D gene ambiguous. CDR3 length: 15 residues. V was trimmed by 4 bases and J by 4 bases, leaving 14 bases between them. CDR1 is LNHDA and CDR2 is SQIVND in the germline V gene (reference sequence). The CDR3 DNA reads as TGTGCCAGTAGTAGTCCAGGAGATCTATACAATGAGCAGTTCTTC. This gives the protein CASSSPGDLYNEQFF. Complete variable domain (other parts from reference TRBV19 and TRBJ2-1): DGGITQSPKYLFRKEGQNVTLSCEQNLNHDAMYWYRQDPGQGLRLIYYSQIVNDFQKGDIAEGYSVSREKKESFPLTVTSAQKNPTAFYLCASSSPGDLYNEQFFGPGTRLTVL.

The rearrangement links TRBV12-2 to TRBJ2-1. TRBV12-2 is marked as a pseudogene. This CDR3 is 15 amino acids long. The CDR3 here is CASRLGTFFTPEQFF. The CDR3 DNA reads TGTGCAAGTCGCTTAGGAACATTTTTTACTCCGGAGCAGTTCTTC.

This chain uses TRBV27 with TRBJ1-1, with D maybe TRBD1 (5 bases). CDR1 and CDR2 from the germline V gene are MNHEY and SMNVEV (reference sequence). Between the trimmed V and J ends, which lost 4 bases and 11 bases, there was a span of 26 bases. The CDR3 is 16 residues long. CDR3 region: CASSSLSTEGPTRAFF. The CDR3, as DNA: TGTGCCAGCAGTTCCCTCTCGACAGAAGGACCGACGAGGGCTTTCTTT.

This clone was seen a few times. At one boundary the junction diverges from the germline segment, which might be a read error. The chain carries TRBV7-7 and TRBJ2-5, with D perhaps assigned TRBD1 or TRBD2 (5 bases each). Per germline, CDR1 SSHAT and CDR2 FNYEAQ (reference sequence). The CDR3 extends over 16 amino acids. CDR3 nucleotide sequence: TGTGCTAGCAGCCCAGGATCTCGGGGACCCCAAGAGACCCAGTACTTC. Encoded protein: CASSPGSRGPQETQYF.

On this clone itself: At one boundary the junction diverges from the germline segment, which might be a read error. The chain recombines TRBV7-7 with TRBJ1-5; no clear D. The CDR3 runs to 13 residues. Germline V CDR1 and CDR2: SSHAT, FNYEAQ (reference sequence). CDR3 region: CASSLDRWQPQHF. The CDR3 DNA reads TGTGCTAGCAGCTTAGATCGATGGCAGCCCCAGCATTTT.